These 24 T cell receptor beta chains came from one sample sequenced in a study of cytomegalovirus exposure and HLA in healthy donors. A multiplex PCR was run with 60 Vbeta primers and 13 Jbeta primers. TCRdb keeps only in-frame clones here, not all; method: immunoSEQ multiplex PCR. The sample records under 200,000 clones, around 75% being singletons. Material for sequencing was PBMCs. These receptors came from a woman in her 30s in good health and CMV-seronegative.

The chain carries TRBV7-3 and TRBJ2-7; 8 positions match TRBD2. In germline, CDR1 is SGHTA, CDR2 FQGTGA. The CDR3 is made up of 15 amino acids. The trim removed 1 base at V and 2 bases at J, leaving 4 bases unmatched. The CDR3 here is CASSLMAGGAYEQYF. The DNA for the CDR3 is TGTGCCAGCAGCTTAATGGCGGGGGGAGCCTACGAGCAGTACTTC. Together with reference TRBV7-3 and TRBJ2-7, the CDR3 gives the full variable domain: GAGVSQTPSNKVTEKGKYVELRCDPISGHTALYWYRQSLGQGPEFLIYFQGTGAADDSGLPNDRFFAVRPEGSVSTLKIQRTERGDSAVYLCASSLMAGGAYEQYFGPGTRLTVT.

J is TRBJ2-3 and V is TRBV18, with 10 nucleotides matching TRBD1. The length of the CDR3 is 18 residues. Germline lookup yields CDR1 KGHSH and CDR2 LQKENI. V was clipped by 0 bases and J by 2 bases; unmatched bases: 8. The CDR3 loop is CASSPPGQGIPLTDTQYF. As DNA, the CDR3 is TGTGCCAGCTCACCACCGGGACAGGGGATTCCCCTCACAGATACGCAGTATTTT.

The genes are TRBV11-2 and TRBJ2-7; 13 bases fit TRBD2. The length of the CDR3 is 14 residues. With 7 bases clipped from V and 2 bases from J, the junction kept 2 bases outside the gene matches. Germline values: CDR1 SGHAT, CDR2 FQNNGV. CDR3 sequence reads: CASKLAGGPYEQYF. The CDR3 bases are TGTGCCAGCAAACTAGCGGGAGGGCCCTACGAGCAGTACTTC.

DNA of the CDR3: TGTGCCAGCAGCTTATCTGTGTTTGTGAACACTGAAGCTTTCTTT. Amino acids: CASSLSVFVNTEAFF. The rearrangement joins TRBV7-9 to TRBJ1-1; D unresolved. Trimming removed 2 bases from V and 0 bases from J, with 10 bases in between. This CDR3 region has 15 residues. Germline-derived CDR1 and CDR2 are SEHNR and FQNEAQ (reference sequence).

The gene calls are TRBV5-6 and TRBJ1-1; the D gene is possibly TRBD1 (6 bases). The CDR3 covers 15 residues. CDR1 is SGHDT, CDR2 YYEEEE, per germline. V dropped 1 base and J dropped 1 base, with 11 bases sitting between them. This CDR3 is CASSLQGLGNTEAFF. CDR3 coding DNA: TGTGCCAGCAGCTTGCAGGGGCTTGGGAACACTGAAGCTTTCTTT.

This clone was detected only a few times. The CDR3 nucleotides read TGTGCCAGCAGCTTCCTCAGTGGGAGCACTGAAGCTTTCTTT. It codes for CASSFLSGSTEAFF. J is TRBJ1-1 and V is TRBV5-4, with D hard to call. With 2 bases removed from V and 4 bases from J, the gap between germline ends came to 12 bases. Germline CDR1 is SGHNT and CDR2 is YYREEE (reference sequence). This CDR3 contains 14 residues.

The chain is built from TRBV6-1 and TRBJ2-7; 7 positions match TRBD2. CDR1 and CDR2 (germline): MNHNS, SASEGT. The CDR3 runs 14 residues. Unmatched junction bases numbered 3, after V lost 3 bases and J lost 1 base. CDR3 sequence: CASSEQRESYEQYF. The CDR3 DNA reads as TGTGCCAGCAGTGAGCAGCGGGAATCCTACGAGCAGTACTTC.

The chain carries TRBV6-1 and TRBJ2-7, with D perhaps TRBD1 (8 bases). V was clipped by 6 bases and J by 7 bases, with 16 bases between them. The CDR3 length is 13 residues. Germline CDR1 reads MNHNS; CDR2 reads SASEGT. The CDR3 DNA follows: TGTGCCAGCAGCTCCAGGGGGCGGGGGGAGCAGTACTTC. This translates into CASSSRGRGEQYF.

This clone was counted a few times. V is TRBV5-1 and J is TRBJ2-7; TRBD1 might be the D (5 bases). CDR1 is SGHRS, CDR2 YFSETQ, per germline. Deletions cut 1 base from V and 2 bases from J, with 10 bases between. The CDR3 contains 14 residues. The CDR3 protein is CASSLIGVAYEQYF. CDR3 in DNA: TGCGCCAGCAGCTTGATAGGGGTGGCCTACGAGCAGTACTTC.

This chain joins TRBV9 and TRBJ1-6, with D possibly matching TRBD1 (5 bases). CDR1 is SGDLS, CDR2 YYNGEE, per germline. This CDR3 is 15 amino acids long. V was cut by 3 bases and J by 7 bases, with 14 bases left in between. CDR3 in DNA: TGTGCCAGCAGCGCTGGAGTCGGGGGGAATTCACCCCTCCACTTT. Its protein is CASSAGVGGNSPLHF.

The chain joins TRBV5-5 to TRBJ2-7; 12 bases are shared with TRBD2. Germline CDR1 reads SGHKS; CDR2 reads YYEKEE (reference sequence). The CDR3 length is 15 residues. The V and J ends lost 3 bases and 4 bases, in that order; junction bases with no gene match: 5. CDR3 loop: CASSSLLAGGYEQYF. The DNA for the CDR3 is TGTGCCAGCAGCTCGCTACTAGCGGGAGGTTACGAGCAGTACTTC.

V is TRBV5-1 and J is TRBJ2-3, with 11 bases lining up with TRBD1. CDR1 is SGHRS and CDR2 is YFSETQ in the germline V gene. The CDR3 consists of 16 residues. V lost 2 bases to trimming and J lost 6 bases; unmatched junction nucleotides: 8. The DNA for the CDR3 is TGCGCCAGCAGCTTAGTACCGGGACAGGGGGAGGATACGCAGTATTTT. It yields the protein CASSLVPGQGEDTQYF.

The V call is TRBV5-1, the J call TRBJ1-6; D is possibly TRBD1 (6 bases). CDR1 is SGHRS, CDR2 YFSETQ, per germline. Trimming pared 0 bases from V and 7 bases from J, leaving 8 bases between. The CDR3 runs to 14 residues. The CDR3 DNA sequence: TGCGCCAGCAGCTTGGACAGGGTGAATTCACCCCTCCACTTT. Its translation is CASSLDRVNSPLHF.

The CDR3 loop reads CASSQVSVQGFLKKLFF. The DNA for the CDR3 is TGCGCCAGCAGCCAAGTCTCCGTACAGGGATTTCTGAAAAAACTGTTTTTT. V usage is TRBV4-3 and J usage is TRBJ1-4, with D possibly matching TRBD1 (6 bases). The CDR3 covers 17 residues. CDR1 and CDR2 (germline): LGHNA, YSLEER. V was clipped by 1 base and J by 9 bases, with 21 bases between them.

This chain joins TRBV25-1 and TRBJ2-5, with D perhaps TRBD1 (6 bases). Trimming removed 2 bases from V and 5 bases from J, with 12 bases in between. The CDR3 totals 14 residues. The germline CDR1 and CDR2 sequences are MGHDK and SYGVNS. This CDR3 reads CASSEIRGLETQYF. The CDR3 DNA sequence: TGTGCCAGCAGTGAAATCAGGGGATTGGAGACCCAGTACTTC. The full variable domain, rest sourced from reference TRBV25-1 and TRBJ2-5, is EADIYQTPRYLVIGTGKKITLECSQTMGHDKMYWYQQDPGMELHLIHYSYGVNSTEKGDLSSESTVSRIRTEHFPLTLESARPSHTSQYLCASSEIRGLETQYFGPGTRLLVL.

The table lists this clone with a few counts. This chain uses TRBV4-3 with TRBJ1-5; 7 bases line up with TRBD1. This CDR3 has 16 amino acids. V lost 1 base, J lost 5 bases, and 8 bases stayed unmatched. Germline loops: CDR1 LGHNA, CDR2 YSLEER. In DNA form, the CDR3 reads TGCGCCAGCAGCCAAGGGGCCCAGGGGGAAGATCAGCCCCAGCATTTT. Its translation: CASSQGAQGEDQPQHF.

The rearrangement uses TRBV19 and TRBJ1-1, with D possibly being TRBD1 (5 bases). Germline-derived CDR1 and CDR2 are LNHDA and SQIVND (reference sequence). The V end lost 3 bases, the J end lost 1 base, and 9 bases lay between the germline ends. The CDR3 spans 14 residues. The CDR3 DNA reads as TGTGCCAGTAGTATCGACAGCTCGAACACTGAAGCTTTCTTT. Protein: CASSIDSSNTEAFF.

The chain uses TRBV5-6 and TRBJ1-1; 10 nucleotides line up with TRBD1. Germline V CDR1 and CDR2: SGHDT, YYEEEE. With V trimmed by 2 bases and J by 5 bases, 6 bases remained unmatched. The CDR3 is 15 residues long. The CDR3 reads CASSFATGGKTEAFF. The CDR3 region has the DNA TGTGCCAGCAGCTTCGCGACAGGGGGCAAAACTGAAGCTTTCTTT. Drawing the rest from reference TRBV5-6 and TRBJ1-1, the complete variable domain is DAGVTQSPTHLIKTRGQQVTLRCSPKSGHDTVSWYQQALGQGPQFIFQYYEEEERQRGNFPDRFSGHQFPNYSSELNVNALLLGDSALYLCASSFATGGKTEAFFGQGTRLTVV.

The V gene is TRBV6-6, the J gene TRBJ2-1; 7 nucleotides line up with TRBD1. The length of the CDR3 is 12 residues. Per germline, CDR1 MNHNY and CDR2 SVGAGI (reference sequence). The V and J ends lost 5 bases and 7 bases, in that order; junction bases with no gene match: 2. CDR3 loop: CASSGDSNEQFF. The CDR3 DNA is TGTGCCAGCAGTGGGGACAGTAATGAGCAGTTCTTC.

This chain connects TRBV4-2 to TRBJ2-7; 7 nucleotides match TRBD2. Germline CDR1 is LGHNA and CDR2 is YNFKEQ. V trimming: 1 base; J trimming: 6 bases; junction bases outside the gene matches: 9. This CDR3 contains 15 residues. CDR3 protein: CASSQGGAGTGEQYF. The CDR3 region has the DNA TGTGCCAGCAGCCAAGGGGGAGCGGGGACGGGCGAGCAGTACTTC.

The J gene is TRBJ2-7, the V gene TRBV5-4; 8 bases fit TRBD2. The CDR3 runs 14 residues. V trimming: 0 bases; J trimming: 2 bases; junction bases outside the gene matches: 1. Looked up from germline, CDR1 is SGHNT and CDR2 is YYREEE (reference sequence). CDR3 sequence: CASSLDGGAYEQYF. CDR3 DNA: TGTGCCAGCAGCTTGGACGGGGGGGCCTACGAGCAGTACTTC.

The chain links TRBV27 to TRBJ2-7; TRBD2 is a possible D gene (6 bases). Germline-derived CDR1 and CDR2 are MNHEY and SMNVEV (reference sequence). The CDR3 totals 15 residues. The V gene lost 4 bases and the J gene lost 0 bases, with 13 bases spanning the gap. Here the CDR3 DNA reads TGTGCCAGCAGTTCGATGACTAGTCCCTCCTACGAGCAGTACTTC. Its translation: CASSSMTSPSYEQYF.

The chain employs TRBV5-1 and TRBJ1-2; D ambiguous. The CDR3 runs to 15 residues. The germline V and J ends were trimmed by 0 bases and 6 bases, with 15 bases remaining between them. Per germline, CDR1 SGHRS and CDR2 YFSETQ. The CDR3 nucleotides are TGCGCCAGCAGCTTGGCTGGCCGCCCGAGGGATGGCTACACCTTC. Protein: CASSLAGRPRDGYTF.

This clone was counted between two and nine times. The chain is built from TRBV29-1 and TRBJ1-2, with D tentatively TRBD1 (5 bases). V lost 4 bases and J 8 bases, leaving 8 bases between the germline ends. This CDR3 comprises 10 residues. Germline values: CDR1 SQVTM, CDR2 ANQGSEA. The CDR3 loop is CSVGGEGYTF. As DNA, the CDR3 is TGCAGCGTTGGGGGGGAAGGCTACACCTTC.